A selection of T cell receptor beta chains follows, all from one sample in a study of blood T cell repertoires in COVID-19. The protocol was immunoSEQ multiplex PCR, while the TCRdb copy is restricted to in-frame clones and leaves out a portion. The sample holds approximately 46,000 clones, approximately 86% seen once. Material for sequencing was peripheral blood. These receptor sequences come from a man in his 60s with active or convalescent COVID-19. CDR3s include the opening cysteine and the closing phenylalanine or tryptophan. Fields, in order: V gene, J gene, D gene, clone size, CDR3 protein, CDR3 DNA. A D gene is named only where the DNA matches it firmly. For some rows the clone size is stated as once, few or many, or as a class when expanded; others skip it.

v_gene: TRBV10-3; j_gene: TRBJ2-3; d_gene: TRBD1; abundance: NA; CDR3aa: CAISENGQGATDTQYF; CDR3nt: TGTGCCATCAGTGAGAACGGACAGGGGGCCACAGATACGCAGTATTTT
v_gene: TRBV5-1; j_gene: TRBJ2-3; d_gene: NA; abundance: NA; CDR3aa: CASSLVATTSTDTQYF; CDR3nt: TGCGCCAGCAGCTTGGTGGCTACTACTAGCACAGATACGCAGTATTTT
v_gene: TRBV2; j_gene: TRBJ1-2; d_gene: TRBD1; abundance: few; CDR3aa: CASSNLFPGQNGYTF; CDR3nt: TGTGCCAGCAGCAACCTTTTCCCGGGACAGAATGGCTACACCTTC
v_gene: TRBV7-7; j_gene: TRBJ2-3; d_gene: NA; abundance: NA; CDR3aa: CASSSRGQPTDTQYF; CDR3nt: TGTGCCAGCAGCTCCCGAGGACAGCCTACAGATACGCAGTATTTT
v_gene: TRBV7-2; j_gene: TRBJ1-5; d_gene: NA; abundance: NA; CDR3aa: CASSNREGPSQPQHF; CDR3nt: TGTGCCAGCAGCAATAGGGAGGGGCCCTCACAGCCCCAGCATTTT
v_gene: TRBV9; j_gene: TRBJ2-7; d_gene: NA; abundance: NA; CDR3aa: CASSVGWAEGALEQYF; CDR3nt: TGTGCCAGCAGCGTAGGGTGGGCGGAGGGGGCCCTCGAGCAGTACTTC
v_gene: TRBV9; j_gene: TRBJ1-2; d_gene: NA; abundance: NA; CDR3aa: CASSVPGGGYTF; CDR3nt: TGTGCCAGCAGCGTCCCCGGGGGTGGCTACACCTTC
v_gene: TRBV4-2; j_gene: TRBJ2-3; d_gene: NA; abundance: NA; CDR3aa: CASSPGLSTDTQYF; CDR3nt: TGTGCCAGCAGCCCGGGACTGAGCACAGATACGCAGTATTTT
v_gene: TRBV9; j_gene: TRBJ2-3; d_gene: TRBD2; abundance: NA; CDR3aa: CASSAFGGGTDTQYF; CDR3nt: TGTGCCAGCAGCGCTTTTGGGGGGGGCACAGATACGCAGTATTTT
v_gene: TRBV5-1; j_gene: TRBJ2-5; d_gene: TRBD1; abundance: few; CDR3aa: CASSSRTGTEETQYF; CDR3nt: TGCGCCAGCAGCTCACGCACCGGGACAGAAGAGACCCAGTACTTC
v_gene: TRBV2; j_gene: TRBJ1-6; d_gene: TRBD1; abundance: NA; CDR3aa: CASSFDRGDSPLHF; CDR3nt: TGTGCCAGCAGTTTCGACAGGGGGGATTCACCCCTCCACTTT
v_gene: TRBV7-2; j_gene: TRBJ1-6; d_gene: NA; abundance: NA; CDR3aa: CASSQDRYNSPLHF; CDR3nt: TGTGCCAGCAGCCAGGACAGATATAATTCACCCCTCCACTTT
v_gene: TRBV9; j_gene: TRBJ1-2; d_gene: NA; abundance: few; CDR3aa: CASTYGGAAGGYTF; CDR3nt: TGTGCCAGCACGTACGGTGGGGCGGCAGGAGGCTACACCTTC
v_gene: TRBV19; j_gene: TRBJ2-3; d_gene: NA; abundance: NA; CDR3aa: CASRSQLTDTQYF; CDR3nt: TGTGCCAGTAGGTCACAGCTCACAGATACGCAGTATTTT
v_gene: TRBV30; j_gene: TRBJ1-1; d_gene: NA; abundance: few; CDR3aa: CAGQGNTEAFF; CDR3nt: TGTGCCGGGCAAGGGAACACTGAAGCTTTCTTT
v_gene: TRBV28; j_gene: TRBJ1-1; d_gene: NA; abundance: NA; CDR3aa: CASSQPRGSVTEAFF; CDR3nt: TGTGCCAGCAGTCAACCCCGGGGGTCGGTCACTGAAGCTTTCTTT
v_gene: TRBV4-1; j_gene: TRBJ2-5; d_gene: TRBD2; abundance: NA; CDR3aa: CASSLAGGIQETQYF; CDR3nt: TGCGCCAGCAGCCTAGCGGGGGGCATACAAGAGACCCAGTACTTC
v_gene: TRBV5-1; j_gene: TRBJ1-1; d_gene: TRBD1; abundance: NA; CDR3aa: CASRETGDITEAFF; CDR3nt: TGCGCCAGCAGGGAAACAGGGGACATCACTGAAGCTTTCTTT
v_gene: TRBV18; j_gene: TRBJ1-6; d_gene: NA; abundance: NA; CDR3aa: CASSPQGGANSPLHF; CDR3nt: TGTGCCAGCTCACCCCAGGGAGGGGCTAATTCACCCCTCCACTTT
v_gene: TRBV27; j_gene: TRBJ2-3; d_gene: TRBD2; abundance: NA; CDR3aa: CASRRTSGAWTDTQYF; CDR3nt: TGTGCCAGCAGAAGGACTAGCGGGGCGTGGACAGATACGCAGTATTTT
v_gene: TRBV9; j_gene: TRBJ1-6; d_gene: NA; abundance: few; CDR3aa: CASSPLDSPLHF; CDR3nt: TGTGCCAGCAGCCCCTTAGATTCACCCCTCCACTTT
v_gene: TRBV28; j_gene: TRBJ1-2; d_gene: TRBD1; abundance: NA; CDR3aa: CASSSHTTGKGYTF; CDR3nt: TGTGCCAGCAGTTCCCACACGACAGGGAAGGGCTACACCTTC
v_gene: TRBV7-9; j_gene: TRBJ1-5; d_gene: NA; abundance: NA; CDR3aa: CASSWGGGPNQPQHF; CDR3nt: TGTGCCAGCAGCTGGGGCGGGGGCCCCAATCAGCCCCAGCATTTT
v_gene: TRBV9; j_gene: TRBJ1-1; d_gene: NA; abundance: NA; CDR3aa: CASSDGGGNTEAFF; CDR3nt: TGTGCCAGCAGCGACGGCGGAGGGAACACTGAAGCTTTCTTT
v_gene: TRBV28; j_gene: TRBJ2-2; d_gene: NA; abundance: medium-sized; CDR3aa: CASSLDGRANGELFF; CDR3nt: TGTGCCAGCAGTTTGGATGGCAGGGCCAACGGGGAGCTGTTTTTT
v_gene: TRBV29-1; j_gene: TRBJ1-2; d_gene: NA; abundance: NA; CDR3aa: CSASSYGYTF; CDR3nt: TGCAGCGCTAGCTCCTATGGCTACACCTTC
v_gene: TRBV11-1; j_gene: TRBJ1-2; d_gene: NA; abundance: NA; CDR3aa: CASSLSPGNYGYTF; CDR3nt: TGTGCCAGCAGCTTATCTCCAGGCAACTATGGCTACACCTTC
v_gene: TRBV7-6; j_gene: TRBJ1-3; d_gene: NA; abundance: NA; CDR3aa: CASSLEDRTSGNTIYF; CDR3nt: TGTGCCAGCAGCTTAGAGGACAGAACCTCTGGAAACACCATATATTTT
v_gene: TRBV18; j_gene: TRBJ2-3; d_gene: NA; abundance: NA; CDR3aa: CASSLETPADTDTQYF; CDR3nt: TGTGCCAGCTCACTAGAGACACCCGCTGACACAGATACGCAGTATTTT
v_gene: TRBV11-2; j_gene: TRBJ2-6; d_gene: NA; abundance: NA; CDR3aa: CASSEQAPGANVLTF; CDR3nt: TGTGCCAGCAGCGAACAGGCCCCTGGGGCCAACGTCCTGACTTTC
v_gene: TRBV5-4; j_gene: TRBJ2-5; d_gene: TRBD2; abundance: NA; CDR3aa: CASSLSPGLAGAQETQYF; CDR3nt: TGTGCCAGCAGCTTGTCCCCTGGACTAGCGGGGGCCCAAGAGACCCAGTACTTC
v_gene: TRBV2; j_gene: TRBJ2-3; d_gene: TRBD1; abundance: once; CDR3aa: CASQRQGAVYAQYF; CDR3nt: TGTGCCAGCCAGAGACAGGGGGCAGTTTACGCGCAGTATTTT
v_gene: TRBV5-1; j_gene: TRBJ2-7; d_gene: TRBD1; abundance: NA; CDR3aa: CASSLTAGGYEQYF; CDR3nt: TGCGCCAGCAGCTTGACCGCAGGGGGCTACGAGCAGTACTTC
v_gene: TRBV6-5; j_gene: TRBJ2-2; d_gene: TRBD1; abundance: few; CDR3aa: CASSYAGTDNTGELFF; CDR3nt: TGTGCCAGCAGTTACGCCGGGACAGACAACACCGGGGAGCTGTTTTTT
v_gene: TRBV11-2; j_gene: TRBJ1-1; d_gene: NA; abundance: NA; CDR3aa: CASSLDRNSEAFF; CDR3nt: TGTGCCAGCAGCTTAGATAGGAACAGTGAAGCTTTCTTT
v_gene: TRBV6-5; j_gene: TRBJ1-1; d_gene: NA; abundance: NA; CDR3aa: CASSYHGPNTEAFF; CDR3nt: TGTGCCAGCAGTTACCATGGCCCTAACACTGAAGCTTTCTTT
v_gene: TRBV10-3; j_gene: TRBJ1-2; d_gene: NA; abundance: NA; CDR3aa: CAISEPSSDNYGYTF; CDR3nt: TGTGCCATCAGTGAGCCTAGCTCGGATAACTATGGCTACACCTTC
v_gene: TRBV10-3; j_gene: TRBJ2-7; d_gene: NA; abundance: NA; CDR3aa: CAISERQANEQYF; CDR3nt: TGTGCCATCAGTGAGCGACAGGCAAACGAGCAGTACTTC
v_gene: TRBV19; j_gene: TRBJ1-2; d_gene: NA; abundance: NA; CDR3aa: CASTPGVADYGYTF; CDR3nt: TGTGCCAGTACCCCAGGGGTGGCGGACTATGGCTACACCTTC
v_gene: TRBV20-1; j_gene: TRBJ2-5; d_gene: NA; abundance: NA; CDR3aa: CSASKRETQYF; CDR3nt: TGCAGTGCTAGCAAGCGGGAGACCCAGTACTTC
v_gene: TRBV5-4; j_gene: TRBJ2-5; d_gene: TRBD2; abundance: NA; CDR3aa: CASSFRLAGGRGETQYF; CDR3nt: TGTGCCAGCAGCTTTCGACTAGCGGGGGGCCGGGGGGAGACCCAGTACTTC
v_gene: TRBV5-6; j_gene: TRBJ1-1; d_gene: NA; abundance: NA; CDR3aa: CASSTNIRGTEAFF; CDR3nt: TGTGCCAGCAGCACAAACATCAGGGGCACTGAAGCTTTCTTT
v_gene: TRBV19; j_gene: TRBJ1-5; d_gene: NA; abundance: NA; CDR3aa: CASSSIERNVFQPQHF; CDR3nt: TGTGCCAGTAGTTCAATAGAGAGGAATGTGTTTCAGCCCCAGCATTTT
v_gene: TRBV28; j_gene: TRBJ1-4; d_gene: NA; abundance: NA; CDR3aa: CASSLFGVVTTEKLFF; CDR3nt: TGTGCCAGCAGTTTATTCGGGGTAGTTACGACTGAAAAACTGTTTTTT
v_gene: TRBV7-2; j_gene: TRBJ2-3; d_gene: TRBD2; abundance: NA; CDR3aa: CASSFGLAGGWTDTQYF; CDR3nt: TGTGCCAGCAGCTTTGGGCTAGCGGGGGGCTGGACAGATACGCAGTATTTT
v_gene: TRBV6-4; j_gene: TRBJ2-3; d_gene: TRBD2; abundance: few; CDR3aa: CASSELAGGPSDTQYF; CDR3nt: TGTGCCAGCAGTGAATTAGCGGGGGGGCCCTCAGATACGCAGTATTTT